The 16 T cell receptor beta chains presented below share a single source sample, sequenced in a study of T cell responses to AZD1222 COVID-19 vaccine. TCRdb's copy holds only in-frame clones and misses some; the assay was immunoSEQ multiplex PCR. The sample lists 40,000 to 55,000 clones, around 80% occurring once. This specimen was peripheral blood, taken on day 0 of AZD1222 vaccination. The receptor set was obtained from an adult in good health.

The V and J genes are TRBV11-2 and TRBJ2-3; D is perhaps TRBD1 (7 bases). Trimming removed 5 bases at V and 6 bases at J, with 15 bases between. CDR1 is SGHAT and CDR2 is FQNNGV in the germline V gene. The CDR3 contains 14 residues. The CDR3 DNA reads as TGTGCCAGCAGCCCCGGACAGGAGGGGGATACGCAGTATTTT. Its protein product is CASSPGQEGDTQYF.

The V and J genes are TRBV7-2 and TRBJ2-1; D might be TRBD1 (5 bases). The germline CDR1 and CDR2 sequences are SGHTA and FQGNSA. V lost 7 bases to trimming and J lost 4 bases, with 17 bases between them. CDR3 length: 15 amino acids. CDR3 bases: TGTGCCAGCACCAAAGATGTGGCAGGGTACAATGAGCAGTTCTTC. Its translation: CASTKDVAGYNEQFF.

This clone occurred a few times. This chain connects TRBV3-1 (or the pseudogene TRBV3-2) to TRBJ1-3; 8 nucleotides align to TRBD1. This CDR3 is 16 amino acids long. Trimming removed 4 bases from V and 0 bases from J; junction bases left unmatched: 5. Germline CDR1 and CDR2: LGHDT and YNNKEL (reference sequence). The chain's CDR3 is CASSRGQGASGNTIYF. In nucleotides, the CDR3 is TGTGCCAGCAGCCGAGGACAGGGAGCCTCTGGAAACACCATATATTTT.

The chain is built from TRBV4-3 and TRBJ1-5; D is perhaps TRBD1 (6 bases). The CDR3 is 15 residues long. Germline V gene data show CDR1 as LGHNA and CDR2 as YSLEER. Trimming took 0 bases from V and 7 from J, leaving 13 bases between them. As DNA, the CDR3 is TGCGCCAGCAGCCAAGATCGGGGGGCAGGGCAGCCCCAGCATTTT. Translated: CASSQDRGAGQPQHF.

The rearrangement joins TRBV5-1 to TRBJ1-4, with D possibly matching TRBD1 (6 bases). The CDR3 extends over 18 amino acids. Germline-derived CDR1 and CDR2 are SGHRS and YFSETQ. The germline V and J ends were trimmed by 4 bases and 2 bases, with 21 bases remaining between them. CDR3 nucleotide sequence: TGCGCCAGCAGCGATAACCCCGGGGCCCAGGGGACTAATGAAAAACTGTTTTTT. Translating it yields CASSDNPGAQGTNEKLFF.

The genes are TRBV7-8 and TRBJ1-4; no definite D call. The ends were cut back, 5 bases at V and 0 bases at J, with 7 bases in the middle. CDR1 and CDR2 from the germline V gene are SGHVS and FQNEAQ. This CDR3 region has 14 residues. CDR3: CASSPGSTNEKLFF. The DNA for the CDR3 is TGTGCCAGCAGCCCCGGTTCAACTAATGAAAAACTGTTTTTT.

The gene calls are TRBV7-2 and TRBJ2-1; D is uncertain. Looked up from germline, CDR1 is SGHTA and CDR2 is FQGNSA. V lost 1 base to trimming and J lost 8 bases, with 9 bases between them. This CDR3 contains 13 residues. In DNA form, the CDR3 reads TGTGCCAGCAGCTTAGGGACCGCCGATGAGCAGTTCTTC. It codes for CASSLGTADEQFF.

Here the CDR3 reads CASSLSGGSYNEQFF. The DNA of the CDR3 is TGTGCCAGCAGTTTAAGCGGGGGGTCCTACAATGAGCAGTTCTTC. The chain joins TRBV2 to TRBJ2-1; 9 nucleotides match TRBD2. V dropped 5 bases and J dropped 1; count of bases not matched to a gene: 3. The germline V gene encodes CDR1 SNHLY and CDR2 FYNNEI. The CDR3 is 15 residues long.

V gene TRBV21-1 combines with J gene TRBJ2-2; TRBD1, the D gene given by the table, was not confirmed from the DNA. TRBV21-1 is deemed a pseudogene. This CDR3 has 17 amino acids. The CDR3 is CASSKGRGQGDTGELFF. DNA of the CDR3: TGTGCCAGCAGCAAAGGGCGGGGACAGGGGGACACCGGGGAGCTGTTTTTT.

The chain employs TRBV7-2 and TRBJ1-6, with 9 positions matching TRBD1. From germline, CDR1 is SGHTA and CDR2 FQGNSA. The junction had 4 bases not matched to a gene; V was cut back by 5 bases and J by 5 bases. This CDR3 spans 15 amino acids. The CDR3 here is CASSERTGDNSPLHF. The CDR3, as DNA: TGTGCCAGCAGCGAAAGGACAGGGGATAATTCACCCCTCCACTTT.

The chain couples TRBV24-1 to TRBJ2-3; 15 nucleotides agree with TRBD2. Looked up from germline, CDR1 is KGHDR and CDR2 is SFDVKD. Trimming at V came to 3 bases and at J to 0 bases, leaving 6 bases not matched to a gene. The CDR3 is 19 residues long. The CDR3 loop is CATSDPGTSGGSSTDTQYF. CDR3 nucleotide sequence: TGTGCCACCAGTGATCCCGGGACTAGCGGGGGGTCGAGCACAGATACGCAGTATTTT.

The chain joins TRBV6-2 or TRBV6-3 to TRBJ1-5; maybe TRBD1 (5 bases). This CDR3 region has 15 residues. Germline CDR1 and CDR2: MNHEY and SVGEGT. V lost 6 bases, J lost 0 bases, and 12 bases lay in between. The CDR3 loop is CASSLRGNSNQPQHF. In DNA form, the CDR3 reads TGTGCCAGCAGCTTGCGGGGGAATAGCAATCAGCCCCAGCATTTT.

In its sample, this clone was seen once. V gene TRBV7-6 combines with J gene TRBJ1-4; TRBD1 matches at 7 bases. This CDR3 region has 15 residues. Germline V gene lookup returns CDR1 SGHVS and CDR2 FNYEAQ. V lost 5 bases to trimming and J lost 8 bases; unmatched junction nucleotides: 11. The CDR3 sequence is CASSSRQGVDEKLFF. The CDR3, as DNA: TGTGCCAGCAGCAGCCGACAGGGAGTAGACGAAAAACTGTTTTTT.

V usage is TRBV19 and J usage is TRBJ2-1, with D possibly being TRBD1 or TRBD2 (6 bases each). Germline V gene lookup returns CDR1 LNHDA and CDR2 SQIVND (reference sequence). Trimming pared 6 bases from V and 6 bases from J, leaving 15 bases between. The CDR3 loop spans 14 amino acids. CDR3 protein: CASRDEGGRNEQFF. For the CDR3, the DNA is TGTGCCAGTAGGGACGAGGGGGGTCGCAATGAGCAGTTCTTC.

This clone turned up a few times. The same CDR3 can be traced to other DNA sequences in this sample. The CDR3 region is CASSYQDGYTF. The DNA for the CDR3 is TGTGCCAGCAGTTATCAGGATGGCTACACCTTC. This chain connects TRBV6-2 or TRBV6-3 to TRBJ1-2, with D unresolved. This CDR3 has 11 amino acids. V was cut by 3 bases and J by 6 bases, with 5 bases left in between. Germline V gene sequence: CDR1 MNHEY, CDR2 SVGEGT.

On this clone: Mismatch with germline at one junction end may stem from a read error. This sequence joins TRBV19 and TRBJ1-2, with unresolved D. The CDR3 totals 12 residues. Looked up from germline, CDR1 is LNHDA and CDR2 is SQIVND (reference sequence). The CDR3 region is CASSLDTRGYTF. In DNA form, the CDR3 reads TGTGCCAGTAGTTTAGACACCCGAGGCTACACCTTC. The full variable domain, rest sourced from reference TRBV19 and TRBJ1-2, is DGGITQSPKYLFRKEGQNVTLSCEQNLNHDAMYWYRQDPGQGLRLIYYSQIVNDFQKGDIAEGYSVSREKKESFPLTVTSAQKNPTAFYLCASSLDTRGYTFGSGTRLTVV.